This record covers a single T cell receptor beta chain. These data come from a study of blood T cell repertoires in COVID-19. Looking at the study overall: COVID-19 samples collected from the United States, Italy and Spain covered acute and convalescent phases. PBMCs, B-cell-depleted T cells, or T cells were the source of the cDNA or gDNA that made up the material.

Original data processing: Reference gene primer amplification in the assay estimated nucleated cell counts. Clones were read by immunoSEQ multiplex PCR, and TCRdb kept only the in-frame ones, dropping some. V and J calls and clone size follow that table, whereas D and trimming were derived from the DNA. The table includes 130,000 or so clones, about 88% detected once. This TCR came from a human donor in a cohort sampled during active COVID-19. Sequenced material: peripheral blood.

The CDR3 here is CASSFTGRNTGELFF. The CDR3, as DNA: TGTGCCAGCAGCTTTACGGGAAGGAACACCGGGGAGCTGTTTTTT. The chain is built from TRBV5-8 and TRBJ2-2; maybe TRBD2 (5 bases). The CDR3 runs 15 residues. V gave up 2 bases and J gave up 1 base, with 9 bases separating them. Germline V gene data show CDR1 as SGHTS and CDR2 as YDEGEE.